These 15 T cell receptor beta chains originate from one sample sequenced in a study of T cell responses to AZD1222 COVID-19 vaccine. This table comes from immunoSEQ multiplex PCR, and its TCRdb copy is limited to in-frame clones, with some not included. This sample carries roughly 100,000 clones, about 90% of them seen once, and the ten largest clones take around 4.8%. The specimen was peripheral blood, collected on day 0 of AZD1222 vaccination. The receptors shown here come from an adult in good health.

The rearrangement links TRBV7-3 to TRBJ2-2; D not certain. This CDR3 has 14 amino acids. The V gene's germline CDR1 is SGHTA and CDR2 FQGTGA. V lost 2 bases and J lost 1, with 5 bases in between. The CDR3 loop is CASSLAKNTGELFF. The CDR3 DNA is TGTGCCAGCAGCTTAGCGAAGAACACCGGGGAGCTGTTTTTT. The full variable domain, completed using reference TRBV7-3 and TRBJ2-2, is GAGVSQTPSNKVTEKGKYVELRCDPISGHTALYWYRQSLGQGPEFLIYFQGTGAADDSGLPNDRFFAVRPEGSVSTLKIQRTERGDSAVYLCASSLAKNTGELFFGEGSRLTVL.

V gene TRBV6-1 combines with J gene TRBJ1-1, with 8 bases that match TRBD1. V lost 2 bases to trimming and J lost 8 bases; unmatched junction nucleotides: 10. The length of the CDR3 is 15 residues. Germline assignment: CDR1 MNHNS and CDR2 SASEGT. The CDR3 loop is CASSEPRPGQDEAFF. Here the CDR3 DNA reads TGTGCCAGCAGTGAACCTCGTCCGGGACAGGACGAAGCTTTCTTT.

CDR3 in amino acids: CASSSQGLNIQYF. The CDR3 DNA reads TGTGCCAGCAGTTCACAGGGGTTGAACATTCAGTACTTC. This rearrangement joins TRBV12-3 or TRBV12-4 to TRBJ2-4, with 7 bases lining up with TRBD1. The CDR3 sequence is 13 residues long. V gave up 4 bases and J gave up 7 bases; unmatched junction bases: 4.

The rearrangement uses TRBV10-3 and TRBJ2-5, with D possibly TRBD1 on 6 matching bases. Per germline, CDR1 ENHRY and CDR2 SYGVKD. The CDR3 contains 13 residues. V gave up 10 bases and J gave up 3 bases, with 15 bases separating them. The CDR3 region has the DNA TGTGCCAGCCGGTCGTCAGGGGAAGAGACCCAGTACTTC. Translating gives CASRSSGEETQYF.

CDR3 region: CASSHNRQPTGELFF. The CDR3 DNA is TGTGCCAGCAGCCATAACAGACAGCCCACCGGGGAGCTGTTTTTT. J is TRBJ2-2 and V is TRBV3-1 (or the pseudogene TRBV3-2), with D possibly TRBD1 on 5 matching bases. V gave up 3 bases and J gave up 4 bases, with 12 bases separating them. The CDR3 has 15 amino acids. Germline V gene data show CDR1 as LGHDT and CDR2 as YNNKEL (reference sequence).

This clone was observed once. In nucleotides, the CDR3 is TGTGCCAGCAGTTCAGGACAGGGGGAGGCCGAGCAGTACTTC. Protein sequence: CASSSGQGEAEQYF. This chain connects TRBV27 to TRBJ2-7; 10 nucleotides match TRBD1. Unmatched junction bases numbered 6, after V lost 4 bases and J lost 6 bases. The germline V gene has CDR1 MNHEY and CDR2 SMNVEV (reference sequence). This CDR3 is built from 14 residues.

The chain uses TRBV28 and TRBJ1-6; the match to TRBD1 covers 7 bases. The V gene's germline CDR1 is MDHEN and CDR2 SYDVKM. The CDR3 consists of 16 residues. V gave up 1 base and J gave up 10 bases; unmatched junction bases: 10. The CDR3 region is CASSLYLTGSRSPLHF. In DNA form, the CDR3 reads TGTGCCAGCAGTTTATATCTGACAGGGTCAAGATCACCCCTCCACTTT.

The chain has TRBV19 and TRBJ2-7; the match to TRBD1 covers 11 bases. V lost 8 bases and J lost 5; bases outside the gene matches: 5. The germline V gene has CDR1 LNHDA and CDR2 SQIVND (reference sequence). The CDR3 loop spans 13 amino acids. CDR3 nucleotide sequence: TGTGCCAGTTGGGACAGGGGGGCAAACGAGCAGTACTTC. Translation gives CASWDRGANEQYF.

V and J are TRBV6-4 and TRBJ1-2; tentatively, D is TRBD1 (6 bases). The CDR3 has 15 residues. The germline V gene encodes CDR1 MRHNA and CDR2 SNTAGT. Deletions cut 0 bases from V and 4 bases from J, with 12 bases between. The CDR3 region is CASSDSAGVGYGYTF. The CDR3 DNA reads TGTGCCAGCAGTGACTCGGCAGGGGTGGGCTATGGCTACACCTTC.

The chain links TRBV28 to TRBJ1-1, with D uncertain. The length of the CDR3 is 14 residues. The V gene lost 5 bases and the J gene lost 3 bases, with 13 bases spanning the gap. Germline CDR1 reads MDHEN; CDR2 reads SYDVKM. The CDR3 DNA reads TGTGCCAGCAGTCCCTGGGGAGGGTACACTGAAGCTTTCTTT. It specifies CASSPWGGYTEAFF.

The chain carries TRBV6-1 and TRBJ2-1, with a possible D match to TRBD2 (6 bases). Trimming left V 1 base short and J 8 bases short, with 18 bases between. The CDR3 is 16 residues long. Germline CDR1 is MNHNS and CDR2 is SASEGT. The CDR3 DNA follows: TGTGCCAGCAGTGAAGACCCGTCGGGAGACTGGGATGAGCAGTTCTTC. Residues: CASSEDPSGDWDEQFF.

The chain employs TRBV7-9 and TRBJ2-2; TRBD1 matches at 8 bases. V shed 6 bases, J shed 4 bases, and the junction held 7 bases outside the gene matches. There are 15 residues in the CDR3. Looked up from germline, CDR1 is SEHNR and CDR2 is FQNEAQ (reference sequence). CDR3 sequence (DNA): TGTGCCAGCAGGACAGGGGTTTGGAGCACCGGGGAGCTGTTTTTT. Translation: CASRTGVWSTGELFF.

The chain joins TRBV19 to TRBJ2-2, with D perhaps matching TRBD1 or TRBD2 (5 bases each). The CDR3 is 15 residues long. Germline lookup yields CDR1 LNHDA and CDR2 SQIVND (reference sequence). The V gene lost 5 bases and the J gene lost 4 bases, with 14 bases spanning the gap. In DNA form, the CDR3 reads TGTGCCAGTAGTGTCCGGGGACCGATCACCGGGGAGCTGTTTTTT. Translation gives CASSVRGPITGELFF. The variable domain in full, completed from reference TRBV19 and TRBJ2-2, reads DGGITQSPKYLFRKEGQNVTLSCEQNLNHDAMYWYRQDPGQGLRLIYYSQIVNDFQKGDIAEGYSVSREKKESFPLTVTSAQKNPTAFYLCASSVRGPITGELFFGEGSRLTVL.

The chain joins TRBV3-1 (or the pseudogene TRBV3-2) to TRBJ1-5; D remains unclear. V was shortened by 0 bases and J by 9 bases, with 3 bases between the two germline ends. Per germline, CDR1 LGHDT and CDR2 YNNKEL (reference sequence). This CDR3 is 11 amino acids long. CDR3 bases: TGTGCCAGCAGCCAAGACGGGCCCCAGCATTTT. This codes for CASSQDGPQHF.

This clone turned up a few times. The junction does not match germline at one end; this may be a read error. This rearrangement joins TRBV2 to TRBJ2-7; D not resolved. The CDR3 loop spans 14 amino acids. The germline gives CDR1 SNHLY, CDR2 FYNNEI. Here the CDR3 DNA reads TGTGCCAGCAGTGAAGCTTGGATCACGGGCCTCCTGAACTTC. Amino acid sequence: CASSEAWITGLLNF.